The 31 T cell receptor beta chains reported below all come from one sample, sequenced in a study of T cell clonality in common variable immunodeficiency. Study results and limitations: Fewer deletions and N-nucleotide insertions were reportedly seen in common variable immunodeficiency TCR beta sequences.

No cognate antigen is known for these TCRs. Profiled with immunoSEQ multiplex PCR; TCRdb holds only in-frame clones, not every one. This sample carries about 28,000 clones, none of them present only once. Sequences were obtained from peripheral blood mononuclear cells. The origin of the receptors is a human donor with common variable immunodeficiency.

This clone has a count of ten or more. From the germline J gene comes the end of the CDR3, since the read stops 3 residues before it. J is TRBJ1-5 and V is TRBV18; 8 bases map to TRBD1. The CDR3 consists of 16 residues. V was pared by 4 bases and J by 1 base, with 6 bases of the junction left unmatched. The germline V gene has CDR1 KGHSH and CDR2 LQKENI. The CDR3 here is CASSLETGGSNQPQHF. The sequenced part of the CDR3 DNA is TGTGCCAGCTCACTCGAAACAGGGGGGAGCAATCAGCCC.

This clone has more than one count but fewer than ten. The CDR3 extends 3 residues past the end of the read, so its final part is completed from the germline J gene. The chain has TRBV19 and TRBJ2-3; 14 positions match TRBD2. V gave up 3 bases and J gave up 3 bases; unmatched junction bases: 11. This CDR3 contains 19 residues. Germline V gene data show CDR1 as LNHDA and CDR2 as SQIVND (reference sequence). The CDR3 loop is CASSIRGLAGVGPTDTQYF. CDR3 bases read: TGTGCCAGTAGTATTCGGGGACTAGCGGGAGTGGGTCCGACAGATACG.

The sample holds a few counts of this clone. This CDR3 is CASSPRRLAGGLETQYF. Partial CDR3 DNA: TGTGCCAGCAGCCCGCGGCGGCTAGCGGGAGGACTAGAGACC. The gene calls are TRBV14 and TRBJ2-5, with 11 positions matching TRBD2. The sequenced fragment ends 3 residues before the CDR3 boundary, so the rest is inferred from the germline J gene. In germline, CDR1 is SGHDN, CDR2 FVKESK. Losses at the gene ends were 4 bases for V and 4 bases for J; bases not matched to a gene: 11. The CDR3 is made up of 17 amino acids.

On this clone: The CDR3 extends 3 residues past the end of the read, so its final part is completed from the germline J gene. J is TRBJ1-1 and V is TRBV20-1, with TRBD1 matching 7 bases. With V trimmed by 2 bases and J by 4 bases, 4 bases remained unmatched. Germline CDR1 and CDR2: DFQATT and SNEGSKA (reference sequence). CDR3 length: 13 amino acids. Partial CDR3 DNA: TGCAGTGCTAGACCGACAGGGAGCACTGAA. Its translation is CSARPTGSTE. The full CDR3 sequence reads CSARPTGSTEAFF.

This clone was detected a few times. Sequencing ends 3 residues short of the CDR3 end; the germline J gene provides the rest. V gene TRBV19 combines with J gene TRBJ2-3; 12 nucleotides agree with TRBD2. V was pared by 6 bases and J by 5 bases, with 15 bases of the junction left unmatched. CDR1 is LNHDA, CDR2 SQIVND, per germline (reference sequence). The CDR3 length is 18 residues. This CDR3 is CASRLIGRLAGERDTQYF. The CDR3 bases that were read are TGTGCCAGTAGACTCATAGGACGACTAGCGGGAGAACGAGATACG.

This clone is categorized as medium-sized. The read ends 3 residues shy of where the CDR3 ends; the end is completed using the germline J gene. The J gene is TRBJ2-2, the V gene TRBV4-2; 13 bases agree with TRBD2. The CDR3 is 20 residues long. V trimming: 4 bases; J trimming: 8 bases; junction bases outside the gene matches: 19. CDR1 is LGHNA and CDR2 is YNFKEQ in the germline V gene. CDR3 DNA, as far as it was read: TGTGCCAGCAGCCCCCGTTTGGCACTAGCGGGAGGGCTCCCCTTGGGGGAG. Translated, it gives CASSPRLALAGGLPLGE. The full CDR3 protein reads CASSPRLALAGGLPLGELFF.

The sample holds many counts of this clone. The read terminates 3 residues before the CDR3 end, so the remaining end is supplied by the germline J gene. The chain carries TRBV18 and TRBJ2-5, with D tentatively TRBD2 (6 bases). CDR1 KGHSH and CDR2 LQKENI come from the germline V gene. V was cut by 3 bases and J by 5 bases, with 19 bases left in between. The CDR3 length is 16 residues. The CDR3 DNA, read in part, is TGTGCCAGCTCACCGTTCTTGCCTAGCGTAGGGGAGACC. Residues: CASSPFLPSVGET. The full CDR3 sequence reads CASSPFLPSVGETQYF.

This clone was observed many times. This chain's CDR3 is CASSVMWNTEAFF. CDR3 bases read: TGTGCCAGTAGTGTTATGTGGAACACTGAA. This chain joins TRBV19 and TRBJ1-1; D remains unclear. The read comes to an end 3 residues before the CDR3 does, leaving the germline J gene to fill in the end. The CDR3 sequence is 13 residues long. Trimming pared 5 bases from V and 1 base from J, leaving 8 bases between. CDR1 and CDR2 from the germline V gene are LNHDA and SQIVND (reference sequence).

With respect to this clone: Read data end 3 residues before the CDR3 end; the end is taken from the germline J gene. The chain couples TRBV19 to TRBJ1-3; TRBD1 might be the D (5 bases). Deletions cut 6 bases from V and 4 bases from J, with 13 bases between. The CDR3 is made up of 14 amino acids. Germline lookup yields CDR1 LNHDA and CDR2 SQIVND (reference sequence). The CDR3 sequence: CASRSRGDGNTIYF. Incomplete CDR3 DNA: TGTGCCAGTAGATCAAGGGGTGACGGAAACACC.

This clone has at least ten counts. The CDR3 reads CSATPYFTEAFF. The CDR3 DNA, read in part, is TGCAGTGCTACGCCTTACTTCACTGAA. The chain couples TRBV20-1 to TRBJ1-1; D not resolved. The CDR3 is cut off 3 residues early in the read; its end comes from the germline J gene. The V gene's germline CDR1 is DFQATT and CDR2 SNEGSKA (reference sequence). The CDR3 sequence is 12 residues long. Trimming cost V 4 bases and J 4 bases, with 10 bases left between them.

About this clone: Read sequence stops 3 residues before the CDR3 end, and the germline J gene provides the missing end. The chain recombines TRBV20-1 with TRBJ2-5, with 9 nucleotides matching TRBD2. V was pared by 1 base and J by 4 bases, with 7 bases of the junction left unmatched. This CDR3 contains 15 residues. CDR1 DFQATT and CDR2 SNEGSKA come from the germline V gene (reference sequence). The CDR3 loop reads CSARAVAGVSETQYF. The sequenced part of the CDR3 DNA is TGCAGTGCTAGAGCAGTAGCGGGAGTCTCAGAGACC.

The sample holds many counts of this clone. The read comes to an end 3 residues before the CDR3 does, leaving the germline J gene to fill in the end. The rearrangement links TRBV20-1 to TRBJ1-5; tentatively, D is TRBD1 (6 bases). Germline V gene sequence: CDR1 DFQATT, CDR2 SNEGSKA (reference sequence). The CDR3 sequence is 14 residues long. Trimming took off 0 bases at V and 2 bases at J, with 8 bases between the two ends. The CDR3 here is CSARDGGGNQPQHF. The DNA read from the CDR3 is TGCAGTGCTAGAGATGGGGGCGGCAATCAGCCC.

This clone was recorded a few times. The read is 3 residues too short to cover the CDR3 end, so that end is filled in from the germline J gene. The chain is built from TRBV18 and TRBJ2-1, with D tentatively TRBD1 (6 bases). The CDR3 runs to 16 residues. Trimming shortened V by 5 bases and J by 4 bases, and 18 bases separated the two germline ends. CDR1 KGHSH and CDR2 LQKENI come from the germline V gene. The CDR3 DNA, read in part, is TGTGCCAGCTCAACCGGGGCAGGGGCGGTTTACAATGAG. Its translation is CASSTGAGAVYNE. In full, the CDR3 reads CASSTGAGAVYNEQFF.

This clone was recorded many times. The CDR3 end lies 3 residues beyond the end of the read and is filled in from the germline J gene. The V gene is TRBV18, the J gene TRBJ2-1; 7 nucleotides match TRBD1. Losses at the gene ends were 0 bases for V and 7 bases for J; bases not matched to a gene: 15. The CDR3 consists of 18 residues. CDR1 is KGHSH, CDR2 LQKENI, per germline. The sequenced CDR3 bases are TGTGCCAGCTCACCACCTATCGCGAGCGGCAGGGGGTTGAATGAG. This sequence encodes CASSPPIASGRGLNE. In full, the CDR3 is CASSPPIASGRGLNEQFF. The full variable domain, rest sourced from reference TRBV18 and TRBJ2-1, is NAGVMQNPRHLVRRRGQEARLRCSPMKGHSHVYWYRQLPEEGLKFMVYLQKENIIDESGMPKERFSAEFPKEGPSILRIQQVVRGDSAAYFCASSPPIASGRGLNEQFFGPGTRLTVL.

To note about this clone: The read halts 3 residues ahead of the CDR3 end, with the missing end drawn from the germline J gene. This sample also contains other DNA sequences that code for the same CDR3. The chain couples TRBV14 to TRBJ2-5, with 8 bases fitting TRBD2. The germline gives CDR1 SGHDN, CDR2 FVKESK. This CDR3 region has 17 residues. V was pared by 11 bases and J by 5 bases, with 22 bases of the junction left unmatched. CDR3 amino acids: CAGWWGLVTFSRETQYF. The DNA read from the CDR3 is TGTGCCGGTTGGTGGGGACTAGTTACGTTTAGCAGGGAGACC.

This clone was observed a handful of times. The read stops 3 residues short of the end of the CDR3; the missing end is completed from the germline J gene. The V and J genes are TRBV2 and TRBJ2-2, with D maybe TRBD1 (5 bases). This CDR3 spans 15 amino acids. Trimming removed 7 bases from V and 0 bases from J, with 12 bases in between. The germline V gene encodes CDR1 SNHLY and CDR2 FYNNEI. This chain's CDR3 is CASTTGRPNTGELFF. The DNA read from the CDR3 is TGTGCCAGCACCACAGGAAGACCGAACACCGGGGAG.

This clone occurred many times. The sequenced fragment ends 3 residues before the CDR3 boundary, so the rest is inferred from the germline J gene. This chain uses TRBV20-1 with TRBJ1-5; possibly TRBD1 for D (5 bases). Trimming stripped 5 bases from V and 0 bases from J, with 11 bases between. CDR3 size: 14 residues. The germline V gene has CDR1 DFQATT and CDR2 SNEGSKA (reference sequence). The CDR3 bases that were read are TGCAGTGCTGACAGCCATCATAGCAATCAGCCC. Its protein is CSADSHHSNQP. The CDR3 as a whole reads CSADSHHSNQPQHF.

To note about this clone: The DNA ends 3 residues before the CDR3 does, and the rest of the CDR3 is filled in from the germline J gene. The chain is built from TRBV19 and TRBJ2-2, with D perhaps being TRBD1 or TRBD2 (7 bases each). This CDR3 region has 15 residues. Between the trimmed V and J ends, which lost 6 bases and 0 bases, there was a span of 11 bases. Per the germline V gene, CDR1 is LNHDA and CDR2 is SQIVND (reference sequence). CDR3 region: CASRTGRANTGELFF. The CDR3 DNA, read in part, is TGTGCCAGTAGGACAGGGAGGGCGAACACCGGGGAG.

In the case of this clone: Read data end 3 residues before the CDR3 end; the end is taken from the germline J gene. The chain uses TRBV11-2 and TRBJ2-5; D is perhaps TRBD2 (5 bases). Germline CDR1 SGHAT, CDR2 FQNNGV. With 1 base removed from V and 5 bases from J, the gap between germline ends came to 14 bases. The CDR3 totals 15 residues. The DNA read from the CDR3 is TGTGCCAGCAGCTTAGGGGTCGGGGAGAGGGAGACC. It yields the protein CASSLGVGERET. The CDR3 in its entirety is CASSLGVGERETQYF. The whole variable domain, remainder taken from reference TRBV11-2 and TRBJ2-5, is EAGVAQSPRYKIIEKRQSVAFWCNPISGHATLYWYQQILGQGPKLLIQFQNNGVVDDSQLPKDRFSAERLKGVDSTLKIQPAKLEDSAVYLCASSLGVGERETQYFGPGTRLLVL.

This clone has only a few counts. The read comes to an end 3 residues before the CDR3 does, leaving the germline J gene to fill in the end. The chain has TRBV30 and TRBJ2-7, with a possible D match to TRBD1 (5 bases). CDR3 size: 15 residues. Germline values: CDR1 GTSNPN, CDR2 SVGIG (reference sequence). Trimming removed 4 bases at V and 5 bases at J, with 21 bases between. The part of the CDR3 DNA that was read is TGTGCCTGGAATCCCCCCAGGGCAGGGATCGACGAG. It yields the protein CAWNPPRAGIDE. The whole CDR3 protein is CAWNPPRAGIDEQYF.

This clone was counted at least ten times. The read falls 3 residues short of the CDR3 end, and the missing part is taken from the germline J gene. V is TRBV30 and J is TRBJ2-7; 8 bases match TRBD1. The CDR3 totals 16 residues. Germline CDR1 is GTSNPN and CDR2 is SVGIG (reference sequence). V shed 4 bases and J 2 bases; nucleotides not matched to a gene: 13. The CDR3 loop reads CAWTMGTGDRTYEQYF. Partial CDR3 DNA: TGTGCCTGGACGATGGGGACAGGAGACCGAACCTACGAG.

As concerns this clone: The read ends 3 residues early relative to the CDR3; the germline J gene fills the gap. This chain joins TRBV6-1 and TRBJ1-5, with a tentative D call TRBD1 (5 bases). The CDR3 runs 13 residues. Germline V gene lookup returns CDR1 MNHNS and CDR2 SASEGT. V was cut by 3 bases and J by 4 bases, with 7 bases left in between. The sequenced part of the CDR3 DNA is TGTGCCAGCAGTGAGCGGGGGAATCAGCCC. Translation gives CASSERGNQP. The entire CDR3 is CASSERGNQPQHF.

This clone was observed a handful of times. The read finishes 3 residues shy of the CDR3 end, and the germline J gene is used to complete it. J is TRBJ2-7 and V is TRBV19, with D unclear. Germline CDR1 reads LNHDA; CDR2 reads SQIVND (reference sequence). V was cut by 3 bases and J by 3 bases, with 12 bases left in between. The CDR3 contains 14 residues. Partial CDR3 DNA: TGTGCCAGTAGTATTACGAATGCGGACTACGAG. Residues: CASSITNADYE. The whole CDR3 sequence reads CASSITNADYEQYF.

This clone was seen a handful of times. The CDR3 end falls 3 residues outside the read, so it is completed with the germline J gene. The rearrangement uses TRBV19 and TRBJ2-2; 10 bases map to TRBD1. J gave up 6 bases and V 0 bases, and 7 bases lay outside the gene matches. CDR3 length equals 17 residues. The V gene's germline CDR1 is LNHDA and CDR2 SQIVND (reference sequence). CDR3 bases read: TGTGCCAGTAGTATAGAGACGGGACAGGGGATTTCCGGGGAG. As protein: CASSIETGQGISGE. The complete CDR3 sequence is CASSIETGQGISGELFF.

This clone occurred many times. The sequenced CDR3 bases are TGCAGTGCACCGAACCGGGACATAGACTACGAG. Amino acids: CSAPNRDIDYE. The complete CDR3 protein is CSAPNRDIDYEQYF. V is TRBV20-1 and J is TRBJ2-7; tentative D call: TRBD1 (6 bases). Coverage ceases 3 residues before the CDR3 finishes, and the germline J gene fills in the end. V was trimmed by 6 bases and J by 3 bases, leaving 18 bases between them. Germline V gene lookup returns CDR1 DFQATT and CDR2 SNEGSKA (reference sequence). The CDR3 loop spans 14 amino acids.

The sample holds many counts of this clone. CDR3 sequence: CASSLDALMNTEAFF. CDR3 DNA, as far as it was read: TGCGCCAGCAGCTTGGACGCACTCATGAACACTGAA. The rearrangement links TRBV5-1 to TRBJ1-1; no reliable D call. With the read ending 3 residues before the CDR3 end, the germline J gene is used to fill in that end. CDR3 length: 15 amino acids. Germline loops: CDR1 SGHRS, CDR2 YFSETQ. The V end was cut by 0 bases, the J end by 0 bases, with 9 bases between.

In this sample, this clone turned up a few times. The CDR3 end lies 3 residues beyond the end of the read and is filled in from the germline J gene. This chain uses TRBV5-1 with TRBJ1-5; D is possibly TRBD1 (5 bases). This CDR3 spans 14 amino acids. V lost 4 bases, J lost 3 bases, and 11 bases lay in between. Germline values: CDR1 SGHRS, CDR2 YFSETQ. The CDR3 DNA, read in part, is TGCGCCAGCAGCCTTGACAGCCCCAATCAGCCC. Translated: CASSLDSPNQP. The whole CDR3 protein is CASSLDSPNQPQHF.

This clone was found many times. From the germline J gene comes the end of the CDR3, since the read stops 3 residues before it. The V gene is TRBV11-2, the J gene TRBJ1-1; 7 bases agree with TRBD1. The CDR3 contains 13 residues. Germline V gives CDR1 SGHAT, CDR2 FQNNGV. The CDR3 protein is CASSIRQGIKAFF. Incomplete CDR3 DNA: TGTGCCAGCAGCATTAGACAGGGAATAAAA.

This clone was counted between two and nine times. Partial CDR3 DNA: TGTGCCAGCAGTGGACAGGGGTGGACTGAA. Translated: CASSGQGWTE. The full CDR3 protein is CASSGQGWTEAFF. V usage is TRBV2 and J usage is TRBJ1-1, with TRBD1 identical over 8 bases. The read ends 3 residues early relative to the CDR3; the germline J gene fills the gap. V shed 4 bases, J shed 5 bases, and the junction held 3 bases outside the gene matches. Germline CDR1 SNHLY, CDR2 FYNNEI. This CDR3 has 13 amino acids.

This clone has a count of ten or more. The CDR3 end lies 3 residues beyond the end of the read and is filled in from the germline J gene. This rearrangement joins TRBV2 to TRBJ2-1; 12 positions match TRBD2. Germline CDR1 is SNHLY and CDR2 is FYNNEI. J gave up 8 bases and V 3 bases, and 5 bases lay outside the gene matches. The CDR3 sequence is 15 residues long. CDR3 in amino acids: CASSDRLAGVYEQFF. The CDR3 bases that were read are TGTGCCAGCAGTGACAGACTAGCGGGAGTTTATGAG.

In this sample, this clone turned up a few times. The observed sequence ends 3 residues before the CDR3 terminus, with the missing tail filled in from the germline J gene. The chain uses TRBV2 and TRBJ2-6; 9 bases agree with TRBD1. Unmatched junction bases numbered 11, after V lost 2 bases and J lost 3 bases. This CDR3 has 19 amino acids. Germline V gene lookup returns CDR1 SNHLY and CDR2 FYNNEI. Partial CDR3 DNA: TGTGCCAGCAGTGAAACAGAACAGGGGGCAATCCGTGGGGCCAACGTC. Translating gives CASSETEQGAIRGANV. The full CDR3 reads CASSETEQGAIRGANVLTF. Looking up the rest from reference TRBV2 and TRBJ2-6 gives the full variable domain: EPEVTQTPSHQVTQMGQEVILRCVPISNHLYFYWYRQILGQKVEFLVSFYNNEISEKSEIFDDQFSVERPDGSNFTLKIRSTKLEDSAMYFCASSETEQGAIRGANVLTFGAGSRLTVL.